These 29 T cell receptor beta chains came from one sample sequenced in a study of T-cell memory formation after mild COVID-19. MiXCR was run by TCRdb on the 5' RACE reads, yielding one entry per CDR3 protein. Found here are about 320,000 distinct CDR3 sequences, around 15% of them singletons; the top ten hold roughly a fifth. The material sequenced was PBMCs or a T cell subset sorted from them (not recorded which). Receptors originate from a man aged 18 to 30 who had mild COVID-19 (a few samples of this study predate the infection). Cell type and time point are not known.

This clonotype was counted a few times. The chain employs TRBV9 and TRBJ2-2, with a possible D match to TRBD2 (5 bases). Trimming stripped 2 bases from V and 2 bases from J, with 10 bases between. Germline V gene lookup returns CDR1 SGDLS and CDR2 YYNGEE. This CDR3 has 15 amino acids. CDR3 loop: CASSVFGKNTGELFF. Written as DNA, the CDR3 is TGTGCCAGCAGCGTGTTCGGGAAAAACACCGGGGAGCTGTTTTTT.

The chain links TRBV12-3 or TRBV12-4 to TRBJ2-1; D call uncertain. V was trimmed by 6 bases and J by 2 bases, leaving 8 bases between them. CDR3 length: 13 residues. CDR3 nucleotides: TGTGCCAGCAGACGAGTCGCCTACAATGAGCAGTTCTTC. It is translated as CASRRVAYNEQFF.

The rearrangement joins TRBV29-1 to TRBJ2-5; D not resolved. Germline-derived CDR1 and CDR2 are SQVTM and ANQGSEA. The CDR3 length is 12 residues. V lost 4 bases to trimming and J lost 2 bases, with 8 bases between them. The DNA of the CDR3 is TGCAGCGTTGTTTTACAACAAGAGACCCAGTACTTC. This codes for CSVVLQQETQYF.

This clonotype was observed a few times. V is TRBV20-1 and J is TRBJ1-5; D is unclear. V was trimmed by 2 bases and J by 6 bases, leaving 23 bases between them. Per germline, CDR1 DFQATT and CDR2 SNEGSKA (reference sequence). CDR3 length equals 17 residues. The DNA for the CDR3 is TGCAGTGCTAGAATAGGAGGGTCGGCTGGTCTTGCTCAGCCCCAGCATTTT. This gives the protein CSARIGGSAGLAQPQHF.

This clonotype was recorded at least ten times. The rearrangement links TRBV30 to TRBJ2-7; 7 nucleotides agree with TRBD2. This CDR3 comprises 14 residues. J lost 1 base, V lost 0 bases, and 3 bases had no gene match. The germline gives CDR1 GTSNPN, CDR2 SVGIG (reference sequence). The CDR3 DNA sequence: TGTGCCTGGAGTGTCTTAGCGGGTTCCTACGAGCAGTACTTC. This encodes CAWSVLAGSYEQYF.

This chain connects TRBV3-1 to TRBJ1-1, with TRBD1 matching over 8 bases. The V gene end was trimmed by 0 bases and the J gene end by 3 bases; junction bases not matched to a gene: 3. Germline CDR1 LGHDT, CDR2 YNNKEL (reference sequence). CDR3 length: 15 amino acids. CDR3 sequence (DNA): TGTGCCAGCAGCCAAGATCAGGGGGCGGACACTGAAGCTTTCTTT. Its protein product is CASSQDQGADTEAFF.

The chain combines TRBV5-1 with TRBJ2-3, with D perhaps given as TRBD1 or TRBD2 (5 bases each). Germline CDR1 SGHRS, CDR2 YFSETQ. Trimming cost V 1 base and J 5 bases, with 14 bases left between them. The CDR3 spans 15 residues. Here the CDR3 reads CASSLIGGPLDTQYF. CDR3 sequence (DNA): TGCGCCAGCAGCTTGATTGGGGGTCCATTAGATACGCAGTATTTT.

The V call is TRBV5-6, the J call TRBJ2-1, with 8 bases lining up with TRBD2. Germline V gene data show CDR1 as SGHDT and CDR2 as YYEEEE. V lost 4 bases to trimming and J lost 6 bases; unmatched junction nucleotides: 6. This CDR3 is 14 amino acids long. In nucleotides, the CDR3 is TGTGCCAGCAGCGGGACTAGAGGGGCCAATGAGCAGTTCTTC. It is translated as CASSGTRGANEQFF.

This chain joins TRBV7-9 and TRBJ1-3; D not resolved. V lost 4 bases and J 2 bases, leaving 6 bases between the germline ends. Germline V CDR1 and CDR2: SEHNR, FQNEAQ (reference sequence). CDR3 length: 13 residues. DNA of the CDR3: TGTGCCAGCAGCTCGCCTCCTGGAAACACCATATATTTT. Translation: CASSSPPGNTIYF. Supplemented by reference TRBV7-9 and TRBJ1-3, the full variable domain reads DTGVSQNPRHKITKRGQNVTFRCDPISEHNRLYWYRQTLGQGPEFLTYFQNEAQLEKSRLLSDRFSAERPKGSFSTLEIQRTEQGDSAMYLCASSSPPGNTIYFGEGSWLTVV.

This clonotype was picked up many times. CDR3 bases: TGTGCCAGCAGTAAGGGGACAGTGGGGGGAGAGACCCAGTACTTC. This sequence encodes CASSKGTVGGETQYF. The chain has TRBV6-5 and TRBJ2-5; D is perhaps TRBD1 (7 bases). The CDR3 runs to 15 residues. Germline V gene sequence: CDR1 MNHEY, CDR2 SVGAGI. Between the trimmed V and J ends, which lost 5 bases and 4 bases, there was a span of 17 bases.

This clonotype was found a few times. The rearrangement uses TRBV4-1 and TRBJ2-7; 8 bases map to TRBD1. V dropped 0 bases and J dropped 7; count of bases not matched to a gene: 5. The CDR3 sequence is 14 residues long. Per germline, CDR1 MGHRA and CDR2 YSYEKL. The CDR3 here is CASSQDQGAGEQYF. As DNA, the CDR3 is TGCGCCAGCAGCCAAGATCAGGGGGCCGGGGAGCAGTACTTC.

The chain carries TRBV10-3 and TRBJ2-2; 8 bases fit TRBD1. The germline gives CDR1 ENHRY, CDR2 SYGVKD. This CDR3 contains 14 residues. V lost 6 bases and J lost 2; bases outside the gene matches: 2. The DNA of the CDR3 is TGTGCCATCAGGGCAGGGGGCAACACCGGGGAGCTGTTTTTT. Its protein is CAIRAGGNTGELFF.

This clonotype showed up just a few times. The chain couples TRBV27 to TRBJ1-5, with D possibly matching TRBD1 (5 bases). Trimming removed 5 bases from V and 3 bases from J, with 8 bases in between. CDR1 and CDR2 from the germline V gene are MNHEY and SMNVEV (reference sequence). The CDR3 is made up of 13 amino acids. The CDR3 loop is CASSPGLNQPQHF. Written as DNA, the CDR3 is TGTGCCAGCAGTCCGGGGCTCAATCAGCCCCAGCATTTT.

The genes are TRBV6-2 or TRBV6-3 and TRBJ1-6, with D possibly being TRBD1 (5 bases). V lost 0 bases and J 7 bases, leaving 10 bases between the germline ends. The CDR3 consists of 15 residues. Germline V CDR1 and CDR2: MNHEY, SVGEGT. The CDR3 coding sequence is TGTGCCAGCAGTTACTCGGGGGTCTCGAATTCACCCCTCCACTTT. Translation: CASSYSGVSNSPLHF.

This clonotype has a handful of counts. The chain combines TRBV18 with TRBJ2-3, with 9 bases matching TRBD1. This CDR3 comprises 15 residues. V trimming: 2 bases; J trimming: 2 bases; junction bases outside the gene matches: 2. Germline V gives CDR1 KGHSH, CDR2 LQKENI. CDR3: CASSPNRGPTDTQYF. As DNA, the CDR3 is TGTGCCAGCTCACCAAACAGGGGGCCCACAGATACGCAGTATTTT. Full variable domain (outside the CDR3, taken from reference TRBV18 and TRBJ2-3): NAGVMQNPRHLVRRRGQEARLRCSPMKGHSHVYWYRQLPEEGLKFMVYLQKENIIDESGMPKERFSAEFPKEGPSILRIQQVVRGDSAAYFCASSPNRGPTDTQYFGPGTRLTVL.

This clonotype has a count of ten or more. The rearrangement joins TRBV5-1 to TRBJ2-1, with unresolved D. With 0 bases removed from V and 9 bases from J, the gap between germline ends came to 4 bases. CDR1 is SGHRS, CDR2 YFSETQ, per germline. CDR3 length: 11 residues. CDR3 nucleotides: TGCGCCAGCAGCTTGGAAGGTGAGCAGTTCTTC. It translates to CASSLEGEQFF.

In its sample, this clonotype was seen many times. This chain joins TRBV6-2 or TRBV6-3 and TRBJ1-1; TRBD1 matches at 9 bases. V was pared by 0 bases and J by 7 bases, with 12 bases of the junction left unmatched. Germline V gene lookup returns CDR1 MNHEY and CDR2 SVGEGT. The CDR3 consists of 17 residues. CDR3 loop: CASSYSSFGQGKFEAFF. Written as DNA, the CDR3 is TGTGCCAGCAGTTACTCGTCTTTCGGACAGGGGAAATTTGAAGCTTTCTTT.

V is TRBV6-6 and J is TRBJ2-5, with D possibly being TRBD1 (6 bases). The V gene lost 5 bases and the J gene lost 1 base, with 11 bases spanning the gap. In germline, CDR1 is MNHNY, CDR2 SVGAGI (reference sequence). The CDR3 spans 14 residues. CDR3 in DNA: TGTGCCAGCAGTCCAGGGGCGACCCAAGAGACCCAGTACTTC. It encodes CASSPGATQETQYF.

This clonotype was observed at least ten times. The chain uses TRBV9 and TRBJ1-1, with D unresolved. V was clipped by 4 bases and J by 0 bases, with 10 bases between them. Germline CDR1 and CDR2: SGDLS and YYNGEE. The CDR3 is 14 amino acids. The CDR3 sequence: CASSRSTMNTEAFF. The CDR3 bases are TGTGCCAGCAGCCGCAGTACCATGAACACTGAAGCTTTCTTT. The entire variable domain, with the rest obtained from reference TRBV9 and TRBJ1-1, is as follows: DSGVTQTPKHLITATGQRVTLRCSPRSGDLSVYWYQQSLDQGLQFLIQYYNGEERAKGNILERFSAQQFPDLHSELNLSSLELGDSALYFCASSRSTMNTEAFFGQGTRLTVV.

This clonotype has only a few counts. The chain combines TRBV5-1 with TRBJ1-4; 11 bases map to TRBD1. This CDR3 comprises 16 residues. The V and J ends lost 4 bases and 8 bases, in that order; junction bases with no gene match: 10. CDR1 and CDR2 (germline): SGHRS, YFSETQ. CDR3 in amino acids: CASSKGDRGVGEKLFF. Written as DNA, the CDR3 is TGCGCCAGCAGCAAAGGGGACAGGGGGGTCGGAGAAAAACTGTTTTTT.

This clonotype has at least ten counts. The chain carries TRBV5-1 and TRBJ2-1, with 7 bases aligning to TRBD1. After removal of 4 bases from V and 5 bases from J, the junction contained 6 bases not matched to a gene. This CDR3 has 14 residues. CDR1 and CDR2 (germline): SGHRS, YFSETQ. The CDR3 loop reads CASSKGTEDNEQFF. The CDR3 nucleotides are TGCGCCAGCAGCAAAGGGACAGAAGACAATGAGCAGTTCTTC. The full variable domain, with the rest looked up from reference TRBV5-1 and TRBJ2-1, is KAGVTQTPRYLIKTRGQQVTLSCSPISGHRSVSWYQQTPGQGLQFLFEYFSETQRNKGNFPGRFSGRQFSNSRSEMNVSTLELGDSALYLCASSKGTEDNEQFFGPGTRLTVL.

This clonotype occurred a few times. This sequence joins TRBV20-1 and TRBJ2-3; D not certain. This CDR3 region has 14 residues. V lost 3 bases to trimming and J lost 1 base, with 11 bases between them. Per germline, CDR1 DFQATT and CDR2 SNEGSKA (reference sequence). CDR3 sequence: CSARGSTGTDTQYF. As DNA, the CDR3 is TGCAGTGCTAGGGGCTCCACTGGCACAGATACGCAGTATTTT.

The V gene is TRBV5-1, the J gene TRBJ1-3; D is undetermined. Trimming cost V 4 bases and J 0 bases, with 11 bases left between them. Per the germline V gene, CDR1 is SGHRS and CDR2 is YFSETQ. The CDR3 spans 15 residues. The CDR3 region has the DNA TGCGCCAGCAGCCTCCTCGAAAACTCTGGAAACACCATATATTTT. Its protein is CASSLLENSGNTIYF. The full variable domain, in which reference TRBV5-1 and TRBJ1-3 provide the parts outside the CDR3, is KAGVTQTPRYLIKTRGQQVTLSCSPISGHRSVSWYQQTPGQGLQFLFEYFSETQRNKGNFPGRFSGRQFSNSRSEMNVSTLELGDSALYLCASSLLENSGNTIYFGEGSWLTVV.

This clonotype was counted many times. V gene TRBV7-2 combines with J gene TRBJ2-1; 7 nucleotides agree with TRBD2. This CDR3 has 12 residues. The ends lost 4 bases at V and 9 bases at J; junction bases unmatched: 3. Germline CDR1 is SGHTA and CDR2 is FQGNSA. CDR3 in DNA: TGTGCCAGCAGCTGGGGGGGTGGTGAGCAGTTCTTC. Translation gives CASSWGGGEQFF.

This clonotype was detected a few times. The chain links TRBV6-6 to TRBJ1-3; D remains unclear. The germline V and J ends were trimmed by 2 bases and 6 bases, with 8 bases remaining between them. The CDR3 runs 13 residues. Germline V gene sequence: CDR1 MNHNY, CDR2 SVGAGI (reference sequence). The CDR3 reads CASSYDDENTIYF. For the CDR3, the DNA is TGTGCCAGCAGTTACGACGATGAAAACACCATATATTTT.

This clonotype was counted at least ten times. V usage is TRBV12-3 or TRBV12-4 and J usage is TRBJ2-3; D is undetermined. The CDR3 runs 13 residues. V was trimmed by 2 bases and J by 9 bases, leaving 12 bases between them. DNA of the CDR3: TGTGCCAGCAGTTTAAACGGCAGAATAACGCAGTATTTT. Its translation is CASSLNGRITQYF.

V gene TRBV6-2 or TRBV6-3 combines with J gene TRBJ1-5; a possible D gene is TRBD1 (5 bases). The CDR3 loop spans 15 amino acids. The germline V gene has CDR1 MNHEY and CDR2 SVGEGT. V was clipped by 0 bases and J by 5 bases, with 11 bases between them. In DNA, the CDR3 is TGTGCCAGCAGTTACTCGTTCAGGGTGTATCAGCCCCAGCATTTT. Translated, it gives CASSYSFRVYQPQHF.

Only a few counts were recorded for this clonotype. The genes are TRBV7-9 and TRBJ2-1; maybe TRBD2 (5 bases). Trimming took 5 bases from V and 8 from J, leaving 10 bases between them. Germline V gives CDR1 SEHNR, CDR2 FQNEAQ (reference sequence). The CDR3 has 12 amino acids. Here the CDR3 DNA reads TGTGCCAGCAGCGCGGCGGACTATGAGCAGTTCTTC. Protein sequence: CASSAADYEQFF.

This clonotype has at least ten counts. CDR3 nucleotide sequence: TGTGCCAGCACTGCGACAGCTACGGAGACCCAGTACTTC. Translated: CASTATATETQYF. This chain links TRBV12-3 or TRBV12-4 with TRBJ2-5; the D gene is possibly TRBD1 (5 bases). Trimming shortened V by 7 bases and J by 5 bases, and 14 bases separated the two germline ends. CDR3 length equals 13 residues.